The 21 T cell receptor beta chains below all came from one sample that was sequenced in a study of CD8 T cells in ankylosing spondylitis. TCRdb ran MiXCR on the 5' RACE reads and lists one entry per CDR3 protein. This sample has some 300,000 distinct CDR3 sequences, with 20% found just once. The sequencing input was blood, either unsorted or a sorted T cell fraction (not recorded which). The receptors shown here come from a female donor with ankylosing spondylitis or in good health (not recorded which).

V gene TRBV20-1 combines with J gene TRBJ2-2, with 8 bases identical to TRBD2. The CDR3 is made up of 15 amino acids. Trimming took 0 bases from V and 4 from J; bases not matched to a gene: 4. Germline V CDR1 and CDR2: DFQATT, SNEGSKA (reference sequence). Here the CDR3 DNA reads TGCAGTGCTAGAGAAGCGGGAGTACCCACCGGGGAGCTGTTTTTT. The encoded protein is CSAREAGVPTGELFF.

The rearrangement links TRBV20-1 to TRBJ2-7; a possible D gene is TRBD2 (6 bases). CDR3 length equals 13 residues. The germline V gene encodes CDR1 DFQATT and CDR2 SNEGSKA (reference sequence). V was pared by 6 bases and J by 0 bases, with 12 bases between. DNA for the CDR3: TGCAGTGCCGTTAGCGGCTACTCCTACGAGCAGTACTTC. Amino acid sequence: CSAVSGYSYEQYF.

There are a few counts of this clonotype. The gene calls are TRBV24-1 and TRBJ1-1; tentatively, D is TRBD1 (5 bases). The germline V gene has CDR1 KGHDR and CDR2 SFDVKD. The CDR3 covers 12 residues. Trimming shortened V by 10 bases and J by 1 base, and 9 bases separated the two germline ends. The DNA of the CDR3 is TGTGCCACAGGGGCGGAGAACACTGAAGCTTTCTTT. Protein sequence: CATGAENTEAFF.

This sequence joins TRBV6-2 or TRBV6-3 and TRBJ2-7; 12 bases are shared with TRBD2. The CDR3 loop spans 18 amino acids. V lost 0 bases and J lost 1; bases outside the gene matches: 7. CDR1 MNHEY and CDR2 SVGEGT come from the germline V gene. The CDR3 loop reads CASSYSKRLAGGSYEQYF. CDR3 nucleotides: TGTGCCAGCAGTTACTCGAAGCGGCTAGCGGGAGGGTCCTACGAGCAGTACTTC.

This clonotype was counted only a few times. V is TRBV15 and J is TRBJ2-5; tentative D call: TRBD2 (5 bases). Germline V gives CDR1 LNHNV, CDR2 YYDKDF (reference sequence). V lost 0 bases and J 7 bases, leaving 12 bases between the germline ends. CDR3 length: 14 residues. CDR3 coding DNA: TGTGCCACCAGCAGAGATAGCGCCCCGGGGACCCAGTACTTC. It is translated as CATSRDSAPGTQYF.

Here the CDR3 reads CASSLQRTLHF. CDR3 bases: TGTGCCAGCAGCTTACAGCGGACCCTCCACTTT. The chain employs TRBV7-2 and TRBJ1-6; D gene unclear. Germline CDR1 SGHTA, CDR2 FQGNSA. The CDR3 totals 11 residues. V was shortened by 2 bases and J by 14 bases, with 7 bases between the two germline ends.

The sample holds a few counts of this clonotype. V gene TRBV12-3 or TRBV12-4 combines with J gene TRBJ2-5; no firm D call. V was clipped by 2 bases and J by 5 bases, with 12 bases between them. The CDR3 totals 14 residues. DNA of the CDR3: TGTGCCAGCAGTTTAAATGGAGTAGGGGAGACCCAGTACTTC. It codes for CASSLNGVGETQYF.

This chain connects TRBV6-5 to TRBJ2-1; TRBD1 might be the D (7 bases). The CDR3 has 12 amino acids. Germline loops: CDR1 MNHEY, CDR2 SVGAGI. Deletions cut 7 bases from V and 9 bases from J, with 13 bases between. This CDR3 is CASKGGQSEQFF. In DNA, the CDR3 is TGTGCCAGCAAGGGGGGACAGAGTGAGCAGTTCTTC.

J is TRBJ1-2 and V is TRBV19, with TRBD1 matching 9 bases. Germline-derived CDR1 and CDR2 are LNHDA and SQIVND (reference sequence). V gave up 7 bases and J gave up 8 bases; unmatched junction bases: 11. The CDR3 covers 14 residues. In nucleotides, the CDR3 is TGTGCCAGTACCGAATCCGGGACAGGGTTCGGCTACACCTTC. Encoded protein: CASTESGTGFGYTF.

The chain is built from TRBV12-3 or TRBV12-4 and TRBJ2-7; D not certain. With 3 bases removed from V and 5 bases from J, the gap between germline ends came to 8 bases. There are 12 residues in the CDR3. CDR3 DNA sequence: TGTGCCAGCAGTTTCAGTGGCAACGAGCAGTACTTC. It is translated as CASSFSGNEQYF.

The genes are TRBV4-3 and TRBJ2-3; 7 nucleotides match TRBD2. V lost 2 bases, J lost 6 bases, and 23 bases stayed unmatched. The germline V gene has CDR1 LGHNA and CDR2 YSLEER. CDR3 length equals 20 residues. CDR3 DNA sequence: TGCGCCAGCAGCCAACGTTCAAACCGCGCGGGAGTGGGATATAGGGATACGCAGTATTTT. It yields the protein CASSQRSNRAGVGYRDTQYF.

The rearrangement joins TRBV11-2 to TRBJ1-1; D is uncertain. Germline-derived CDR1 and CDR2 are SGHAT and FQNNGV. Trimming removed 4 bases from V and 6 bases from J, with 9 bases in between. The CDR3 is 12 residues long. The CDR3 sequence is CASSSSVSEAFF. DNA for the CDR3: TGTGCCAGCAGCTCCAGTGTGTCTGAAGCTTTCTTT.

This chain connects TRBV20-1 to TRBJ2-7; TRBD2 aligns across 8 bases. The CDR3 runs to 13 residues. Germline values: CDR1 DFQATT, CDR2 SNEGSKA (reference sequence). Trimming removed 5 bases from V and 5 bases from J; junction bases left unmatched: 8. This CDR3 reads CSAHSGIINEQYF. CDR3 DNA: TGCAGTGCTCATAGCGGGATAATTAACGAGCAGTACTTC.

CDR3 amino acids: CASSLVASGNEQFF. CDR3 DNA sequence: TGTGCCAGCAGCTTGGTGGCTAGCGGCAATGAGCAGTTCTTC. The rearrangement joins TRBV5-6 to TRBJ2-1; 7 nucleotides align to TRBD2. Germline loops: CDR1 SGHDT, CDR2 YYEEEE. The V segment lost 0 bases and the J segment 6 bases; nucleotides outside the gene matches: 3. The CDR3 length is 14 residues. The full variable domain, in which reference TRBV5-6 and TRBJ2-1 provide the parts outside the CDR3, is DAGVTQSPTHLIKTRGQQVTLRCSPKSGHDTVSWYQQALGQGPQFIFQYYEEEERQRGNFPDRFSGHQFPNYSSELNVNALLLGDSALYLCASSLVASGNEQFFGPGTRLTVL.

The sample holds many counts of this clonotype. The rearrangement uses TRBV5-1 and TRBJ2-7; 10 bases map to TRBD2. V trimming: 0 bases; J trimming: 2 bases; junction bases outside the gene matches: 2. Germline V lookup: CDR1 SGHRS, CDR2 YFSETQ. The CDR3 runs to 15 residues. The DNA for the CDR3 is TGCGCCAGCAGCTTGGGGGGACTAGCGACCTACGAGCAGTACTTC. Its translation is CASSLGGLATYEQYF.

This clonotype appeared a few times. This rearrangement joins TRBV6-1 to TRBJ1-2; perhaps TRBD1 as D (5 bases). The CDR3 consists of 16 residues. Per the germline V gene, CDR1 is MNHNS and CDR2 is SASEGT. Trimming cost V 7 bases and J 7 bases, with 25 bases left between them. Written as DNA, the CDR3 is TGTGCCAGCATCCGCACAGTTGGACAAGGTGGTGGTGGCTACACCTTC. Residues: CASIRTVGQGGGGYTF.

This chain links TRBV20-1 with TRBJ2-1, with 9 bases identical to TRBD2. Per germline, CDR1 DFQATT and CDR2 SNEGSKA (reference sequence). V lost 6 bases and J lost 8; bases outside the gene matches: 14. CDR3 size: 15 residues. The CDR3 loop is CSAAAASGMIDEQFF. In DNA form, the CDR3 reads TGCAGTGCCGCCGCCGCTAGCGGGATGATCGATGAGCAGTTCTTC.

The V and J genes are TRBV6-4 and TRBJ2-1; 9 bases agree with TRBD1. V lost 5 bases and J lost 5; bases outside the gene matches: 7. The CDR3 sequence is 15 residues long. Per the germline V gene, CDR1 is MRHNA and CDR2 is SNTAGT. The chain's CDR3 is CASSPSRDRDNEQFF. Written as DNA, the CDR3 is TGTGCCAGCAGTCCATCCCGGGACAGGGACAATGAGCAGTTCTTC.

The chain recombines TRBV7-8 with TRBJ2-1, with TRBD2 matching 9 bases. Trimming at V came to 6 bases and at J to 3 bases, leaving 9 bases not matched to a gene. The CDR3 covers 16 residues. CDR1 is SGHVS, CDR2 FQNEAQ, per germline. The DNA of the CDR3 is TGTGCCAGCAGTCAGAGAGCGGGAGGCAACTACAATGAGCAGTTCTTC. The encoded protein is CASSQRAGGNYNEQFF.

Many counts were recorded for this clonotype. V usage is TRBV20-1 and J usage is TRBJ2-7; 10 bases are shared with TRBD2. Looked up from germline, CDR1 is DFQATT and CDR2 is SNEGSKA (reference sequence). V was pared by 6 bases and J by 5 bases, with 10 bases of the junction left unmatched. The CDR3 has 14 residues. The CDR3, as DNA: TGCAGTGCGTTACTAGCGGGAAAATTCGACGAGCAGTACTTC. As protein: CSALLAGKFDEQYF.

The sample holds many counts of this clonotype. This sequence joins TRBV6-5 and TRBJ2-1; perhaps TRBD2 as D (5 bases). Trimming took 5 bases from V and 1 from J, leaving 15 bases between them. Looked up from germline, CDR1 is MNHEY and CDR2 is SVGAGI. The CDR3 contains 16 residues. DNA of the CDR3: TGTGCCAGCAGTGTTCAAGGACTGAGATCCTACAATGAGCAGTTCTTC. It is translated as CASSVQGLRSYNEQFF.